One sample yielded the 16 T cell receptor beta chains listed below, sequenced in a study of blood T cell repertoires in COVID-19. Method: immunoSEQ multiplex PCR; TCRdb's copy keeps in-frame clones and lacks some. The sample records 210,000 or so clones, about 90% being singletons. The sample taken for sequencing was peripheral blood. The origin of the receptors is a man aged 25 to 40 with acute or convalescent COVID-19.

The V call is TRBV19, the J call TRBJ2-1; 10 nucleotides match TRBD1. The J segment lost 6 bases and the V segment lost 10 bases, leaving 9 bases of the junction unmatched. The V gene's germline CDR1 is LNHDA and CDR2 SQIVND (reference sequence). This CDR3 is 14 amino acids long. The CDR3 here is CATSRDRGGNEQFF. The CDR3 DNA sequence: TGTGCCACCTCCCGGGACAGGGGTGGCAATGAGCAGTTCTTC.

This clone was seen once. The gene calls are TRBV5-4 and TRBJ2-1; TRBD1 agrees at 12 bases. Per the germline V gene, CDR1 is SGHNT and CDR2 is YYREEE (reference sequence). This CDR3 region has 15 residues. V lost 5 bases and J lost 8; bases outside the gene matches: 8. The CDR3 DNA reads as TGTGCCAGCAGTCCAGGGACAGGGGGCTTGGATGAGCAGTTCTTC. This codes for CASSPGTGGLDEQFF.

V is TRBV7-8 and J is TRBJ1-1; 9 bases match TRBD1. The CDR3 spans 17 residues. Germline CDR1 SGHVS, CDR2 FQNEAQ. With V trimmed by 3 bases and J by 5 bases, 13 bases remained unmatched. The CDR3 DNA is TGTGCCAGCAGCTTTCACAGGGGGCAAGGTTTGAGGACTGAAGCTTTCTTT. This sequence encodes CASSFHRGQGLRTEAFF. The whole variable domain, remainder taken from reference TRBV7-8 and TRBJ1-1, is GAGVSQSPRYKVAKRGQDVALRCDPISGHVSLFWYQQALGQGPEFLTYFQNEAQLDKSGLPSDRFFAERPEGSVSTLKIQRTQQEDSAVYLCASSFHRGQGLRTEAFFGQGTRLTVV.

The chain combines TRBV27 with TRBJ2-1; D is perhaps TRBD1 (5 bases). The germline V gene has CDR1 MNHEY and CDR2 SMNVEV (reference sequence). This CDR3 spans 13 amino acids. Trimming stripped 5 bases from V and 8 bases from J, with 13 bases between. CDR3 DNA sequence: TGTGCCAGCAGTCCCTCCAGGGTCCATGAGCAGTTCTTC. Its protein is CASSPSRVHEQFF.

The chain is built from TRBV28 and TRBJ2-7, with TRBD2 matching 10 bases. J was trimmed by 4 bases and V by 0 bases; bases with no gene match: 3. The CDR3 is 15 amino acids. The germline CDR1 and CDR2 sequences are MDHEN and SYDVKM. The CDR3 DNA follows: TGTGCCAGCAGTTTATGGGCTAGCGGGAGTTACGAGCAGTACTTC. Encoded protein: CASSLWASGSYEQYF.

This chain joins TRBV5-6 and TRBJ1-2; D not resolved. Between the trimmed V and J ends, which lost 4 bases and 8 bases, there was a span of 12 bases. CDR3 length: 12 amino acids. Germline CDR1 is SGHDT and CDR2 is YYEEEE. The CDR3: CASSGRMGGYTF. CDR3 sequence (DNA): TGTGCCAGCAGCGGGAGAATGGGGGGCTACACCTTC. Full variable domain (remainder filled in from reference TRBV5-6 and TRBJ1-2): DAGVTQSPTHLIKTRGQQVTLRCSPKSGHDTVSWYQQALGQGPQFIFQYYEEEERQRGNFPDRFSGHQFPNYSSELNVNALLLGDSALYLCASSGRMGGYTFGSGTRLTVV.

This chain connects TRBV5-1 to TRBJ2-1; the match to TRBD2 covers 7 bases. The CDR3 has 13 amino acids. Trimming at V came to 5 bases and at J to 9 bases, leaving 8 bases not matched to a gene. Germline V gene lookup returns CDR1 SGHRS and CDR2 YFSETQ. CDR3 residues: CASRPGLGFEQFF. CDR3 DNA: TGCGCCAGCAGGCCAGGACTAGGCTTTGAGCAGTTCTTC.

The gene calls are TRBV6-6 and TRBJ2-6, with a tentative D call TRBD1 (6 bases). The CDR3 is 17 amino acids. The germline V gene has CDR1 MNHNY and CDR2 SVGAGI (reference sequence). V lost 5 bases, J lost 2 bases, and 16 bases lay in between. The CDR3 spells CASSPHPQGPGANVLTF. CDR3 coding DNA: TGTGCCAGCAGTCCGCATCCCCAGGGGCCTGGGGCCAACGTCCTGACTTTC.

The chain employs TRBV11-2 and TRBJ1-4; D remains ambiguous. The CDR3 runs 14 residues. Germline CDR1 SGHAT, CDR2 FQNNGV. The V end lost 3 bases, the J end lost 2 bases, and 7 bases lay between the germline ends. The CDR3 nucleotides are TGTGCCAGCAGCTTCTCTCTGACTAATGAAAAACTGTTTTTT. This gives the protein CASSFSLTNEKLFF. Based on the CDR3 plus reference TRBV11-2 and TRBJ1-4, the full variable domain is EAGVAQSPRYKIIEKRQSVAFWCNPISGHATLYWYQQILGQGPKLLIQFQNNGVVDDSQLPKDRFSAERLKGVDSTLKIQPAKLEDSAVYLCASSFSLTNEKLFFGSGTQLSVL.

The chain links TRBV30 to TRBJ1-3; D remains ambiguous. The CDR3 extends over 14 amino acids. CDR1 is GTSNPN and CDR2 is SVGIG in the germline V gene (reference sequence). Trimming took off 0 bases at V and 8 bases at J, with 14 bases between the two ends. As DNA, the CDR3 is TGTGCCTGGAGTGTACTAAGGATTCAACACACCATATATTTT. Its protein product is CAWSVLRIQHTIYF.

This chain uses TRBV29-1 with TRBJ2-1; 9 bases match TRBD2. The germline V gene has CDR1 SQVTM and CDR2 ANQGSEA. Trimming took 4 bases from V and 4 from J; bases not matched to a gene: 8. CDR3 length: 15 residues. The CDR3 here is CSVGTTSGPYNEQFF. As DNA, the CDR3 is TGCAGCGTTGGGACCACTAGCGGGCCGTACAATGAGCAGTTCTTC.

The chain has TRBV5-1 and TRBJ1-2; TRBD1 might be the D (5 bases). The CDR3 is 17 residues long. Germline V gene sequence: CDR1 SGHRS, CDR2 YFSETQ. V lost 4 bases to trimming and J lost 0 bases, with 19 bases between them. The CDR3 DNA reads TGCGCCAGCAGCCCCTCGCCGGGGGAGTTAGCTAACTATGGCTACACCTTC. It yields the protein CASSPSPGELANYGYTF.

This clone has only one observation. The chain links TRBV24-1 to TRBJ2-2, with a weak D call TRBD2 (5 bases). V was shortened by 5 bases and J by 6 bases, with 6 bases between the two germline ends. The CDR3 is made up of 12 amino acids. Germline V gives CDR1 KGHDR, CDR2 SFDVKD. CDR3 sequence: CATSGGSGELFF. The CDR3 DNA is TGTGCCACCAGTGGCGGGTCCGGGGAGCTGTTTTTT.

The rearrangement uses TRBV7-2 and TRBJ1-4; tentatively, D is TRBD1 (6 bases). The CDR3 is 15 amino acids. V lost 0 bases and J lost 4, with 9 bases in between. Germline V gene lookup returns CDR1 SGHTA and CDR2 FQGNSA. The CDR3 region is CASSLAQGRNEKLFF. DNA of the CDR3: TGTGCCAGCAGCTTAGCGCAGGGGCGTAATGAAAAACTGTTTTTT.

The chain links TRBV11-3 to TRBJ2-1; D is unresolved. The CDR3 sequence is 12 residues long. V shed 1 base and J shed 8 bases, with 6 bases lying between them. The germline CDR1 and CDR2 sequences are SGHNT and YENEEA. In DNA, the CDR3 is TGTGCCAGCAGCTTAGTTGGGCATGAGCAGTTCTTC. Residues: CASSLVGHEQFF.

The gene calls are TRBV18 and TRBJ2-7; 9 bases align to TRBD1. Germline assignment: CDR1 KGHSH and CDR2 LQKENI. CDR3 length: 15 residues. V lost 3 bases to trimming and J lost 5 bases; unmatched junction nucleotides: 8. The CDR3 sequence: CASSPPGTGRHEQYF. The CDR3 DNA is TGTGCCAGCTCACCCCCCGGGACAGGGAGGCACGAGCAGTACTTC.